The 17 T cell receptor beta chains reported below all come from one sample, sequenced in a study of CD4 T cells in relation to SARS-CoV-2 and coronaviruses. Before the COVID-19 pandemic, during about 2011-2018, CD4+ T cells were taken from unexposed donors. Isolation of CD4+ T cells took place after approximately 11 days in culture. No antigen has been identified for these receptors. Sequenced by immunoSEQ multiplex PCR; TCRdb stores in-frame clones only, minus some. The data hold 16,000 or so clones, with roughly 82% observed a single time. What was sequenced was CD4+ T cells from PBMCs, cultured in vitro. These receptors were obtained from a human donor in good health.

The V gene is TRBV29-1, the J gene TRBJ2-1, with TRBD2 matching over 16 bases. The CDR3 extends over 17 amino acids. The V gene end was trimmed by 7 bases and the J gene end by 2 bases; junction bases not matched to a gene: 8. Germline V gene lookup returns CDR1 SQVTM and CDR2 ANQGSEA. The CDR3 protein is CSGRGLAGGPAYNEQFF. The CDR3 DNA reads as TGCAGCGGGAGGGGACTAGCGGGAGGGCCGGCCTACAATGAGCAGTTCTTC.

This chain connects TRBV29-1 to TRBJ2-2, with D perhaps TRBD1 or TRBD2 (5 bases each). Germline assignment: CDR1 SQVTM and CDR2 ANQGSEA. The CDR3 totals 13 residues. Trimming took 4 bases from V and 8 from J, leaving 14 bases between them. DNA of the CDR3: TGCAGCGTTGCGAGGGGCCGCCTAGGGGAGCTGTTTTTT. This gives the protein CSVARGRLGELFF.

The rearrangement uses TRBV24-1 and TRBJ1-2; 7 positions agree with TRBD1. The CDR3 spans 12 residues. In germline, CDR1 is KGHDR, CDR2 SFDVKD. J was trimmed by 7 bases and V by 5 bases; bases with no gene match: 3. CDR3 residues: CATSAGQLGYTF. CDR3 coding DNA: TGTGCCACCAGTGCGGGACAGCTTGGCTACACCTTC.

This chain joins TRBV5-1 and TRBJ2-2, with TRBD2 matching 14 bases. CDR1 and CDR2 from the germline V gene are SGHRS and YFSETQ. This CDR3 comprises 18 residues. With 4 bases clipped from V and 7 bases from J, the junction kept 12 bases outside the gene matches. The DNA for the CDR3 is TGCGCCAGCAGCAAGTCCGGGACTAGCGGGAGAGAGGGCGGGGAGCTGTTTTTT. The encoded protein is CASSKSGTSGREGGELFF.

The chain is built from TRBV13 and TRBJ2-1; D unclear. This CDR3 spans 16 amino acids. Trimming shortened V by 5 bases and J by 0 bases, and 14 bases separated the two germline ends. CDR1 PRHDT and CDR2 FYEKMQ come from the germline V gene (reference sequence). CDR3 sequence: CASSPPGGSSYNEQFF. The CDR3 coding sequence is TGTGCCAGCAGCCCCCCGGGCGGTAGCTCCTACAATGAGCAGTTCTTC.

The chain uses TRBV25-1 and TRBJ1-6; D might be TRBD1 (6 bases). CDR3 length equals 14 residues. Germline V lookup: CDR1 MGHDK, CDR2 SYGVNS. Between the trimmed V and J ends, which lost 4 bases and 6 bases, there was a span of 10 bases. CDR3: CASSAGRGNSPLHF. CDR3 DNA sequence: TGTGCCAGCAGTGCCGGCAGGGGTAATTCACCCCTCCACTTT.

This sequence joins TRBV28 and TRBJ2-7; 9 positions agree with TRBD1. V trimming: 4 bases; J trimming: 1 base; junction bases outside the gene matches: 5. This CDR3 is 15 amino acids long. CDR1 and CDR2 from the germline V gene are MDHEN and SYDVKM. Here the CDR3 reads CASSYAGQGSYEQYF. In DNA form, the CDR3 reads TGTGCCAGCAGTTACGCGGGACAGGGTTCCTACGAGCAGTACTTC.

This sequence joins TRBV7-9 and TRBJ2-3, with TRBD2 identical over 9 bases. The CDR3 is 16 amino acids. V trimming: 5 bases; J trimming: 2 bases; junction bases outside the gene matches: 8. CDR1 is SEHNR, CDR2 FQNEAQ, per germline (reference sequence). The CDR3 DNA sequence: TGTGCCAGCAGCCTAATCGGCGGGGGGGCCACAGATACGCAGTATTTT. Residues: CASSLIGGGATDTQYF. Full variable domain (outside the CDR3, taken from reference TRBV7-9 and TRBJ2-3): DTGVSQNPRHKITKRGQNVTFRCDPISEHNRLYWYRQTLGQGPEFLTYFQNEAQLEKSRLLSDRFSAERPKGSFSTLEIQRTEQGDSAMYLCASSLIGGGATDTQYFGPGTRLTVL.

The chain is built from TRBV19 and TRBJ1-1, with D tentatively TRBD1 (6 bases). Trimming took 5 bases from V and 5 from J, leaving 18 bases between them. This CDR3 region has 15 residues. CDR1 and CDR2 (germline): LNHDA, SQIVND (reference sequence). This CDR3 is CASSQDSRRDTEAFF. The DNA for the CDR3 is TGTGCCAGTAGTCAGGACAGTCGAAGGGATACTGAAGCTTTCTTT.

In its sample, this clone was seen once. The chain has TRBV5-1 and TRBJ2-7; D might be TRBD1 (6 bases). Germline-derived CDR1 and CDR2 are SGHRS and YFSETQ. The CDR3 loop spans 14 amino acids. Trimming removed 4 bases at V and 3 bases at J, with 14 bases between. The CDR3 region is CASSRNRESYEQYF. CDR3 in DNA: TGCGCCAGCAGCCGGAACAGGGAGAGCTACGAGCAGTACTTC.

The rearrangement joins TRBV2 to TRBJ1-1; no firm D call. The germline V and J ends were trimmed by 7 bases and 7 bases, with 13 bases remaining between them. The CDR3 is 12 amino acids. The germline CDR1 and CDR2 sequences are SNHLY and FYNNEI. CDR3 sequence: CASTPRTNEAFF. CDR3 DNA sequence: TGTGCCAGCACGCCAAGGACCAATGAAGCTTTCTTT.

The chain links TRBV6-5 to TRBJ2-7, with D perhaps given as TRBD1 or TRBD2 (5 bases each). The CDR3 sequence is 13 residues long. Trimming took 8 bases from V and 3 from J, leaving 14 bases between them. The germline V gene encodes CDR1 MNHEY and CDR2 SVGAGI. Here the CDR3 reads CASFGTPNYEQYF. CDR3 coding DNA: TGTGCCAGCTTTGGGACCCCAAACTACGAGCAGTACTTC.

The V call is TRBV6-4, the J call TRBJ1-6; tentatively, D is TRBD1 (5 bases). Germline CDR1 MRHNA, CDR2 SNTAGT. Trimming removed 4 bases from V and 5 bases from J, with 9 bases in between. This CDR3 spans 14 amino acids. The CDR3 region has the DNA TGTGCCAGCAGTGCTAAAGGGGATAATTCACCCCTCCACTTT. It codes for CASSAKGDNSPLHF.

The chain has TRBV7-6 and TRBJ2-4; D not resolved. Per germline, CDR1 SGHVS and CDR2 FNYEAQ. This CDR3 has 15 amino acids. Trimming left V 2 bases short and J 0 bases short, with 8 bases between. The CDR3 bases are TGTGCCAGCAGCTTAATGGCAGAAGCCAAAAACATTCAGTACTTC. This translates into CASSLMAEAKNIQYF.

The CDR3 sequence: CASSLQGNEQFF. The CDR3 bases are TGTGCCAGTAGTCTCCAAGGCAATGAGCAGTTCTTC. The gene calls are TRBV19 and TRBJ2-1; D remains ambiguous. The CDR3 spans 12 residues. With 5 bases removed from V and 6 bases from J, the gap between germline ends came to 8 bases. Germline-derived CDR1 and CDR2 are LNHDA and SQIVND (reference sequence).

The chain links TRBV18 to TRBJ2-3; D may be TRBD2 (5 bases). The CDR3 extends over 15 amino acids. V lost 2 bases, J lost 3 bases, and 12 bases lay in between. CDR1 and CDR2 from the germline V gene are KGHSH and LQKENI. CDR3 nucleotides: TGTGCCAGCTCACCATCGGGGTTCGGGACAGATACGCAGTATTTT. Translation gives CASSPSGFGTDTQYF.

V and J are TRBV5-4 and TRBJ2-3; no clear D gene. V lost 3 bases and J lost 0, with 14 bases in between. This CDR3 is built from 16 residues. The germline V gene has CDR1 SGHNT and CDR2 YYREEE (reference sequence). This chain's CDR3 is CASSSDPYPSTDTQYF. Here the CDR3 DNA reads TGTGCCAGCAGCTCAGACCCATACCCTAGCACAGATACGCAGTATTTT.